The source of this T cell receptor (beta chain) is a study of cytomegalovirus exposure and HLA in healthy donors. A word on this clone: The antigen is unknown.

The CDR3 totals 15 residues. The germline V gene encodes CDR1 SGHTA and CDR2 FQGNSA. Notes on the study in general: TCR sequences were mostly rare, though some public TCRs occurred in many donors. The later analysis indicated that the majority of CMV-associated TCR beta chains appeared HLA-restricted. Accurate prediction of HLA-A and HLA-B alleles (for most subjects) was reportedly achieved from TCR beta sequences.

Each donor's status was that of a healthy bone marrow donor. It was with 60 Vbeta and 13 Jbeta primers that the PCR ran. Assay: immunoSEQ multiplex PCR; the TCRdb copy retains only in-frame clones and omits some. The sample contains 150,000 to 200,000 clones, roughly a tenth of which appear only once. The clonotype was recovered from a woman in her 30s in good health and CMV-seropositive. Sequenced: PBMCs. V is TRBV7-2 and J is TRBJ2-5, with 8 bases identical to TRBD2. The last part of the DNA fits TRBJ2-7 better; the J call may be wrong. CDR3: CASSLEGLANNEQYF. The CDR3 region has the DNA TGTGCCAGCAGCTTAGAAGGACTAGCAAACAACGAGCAGTACTTC.